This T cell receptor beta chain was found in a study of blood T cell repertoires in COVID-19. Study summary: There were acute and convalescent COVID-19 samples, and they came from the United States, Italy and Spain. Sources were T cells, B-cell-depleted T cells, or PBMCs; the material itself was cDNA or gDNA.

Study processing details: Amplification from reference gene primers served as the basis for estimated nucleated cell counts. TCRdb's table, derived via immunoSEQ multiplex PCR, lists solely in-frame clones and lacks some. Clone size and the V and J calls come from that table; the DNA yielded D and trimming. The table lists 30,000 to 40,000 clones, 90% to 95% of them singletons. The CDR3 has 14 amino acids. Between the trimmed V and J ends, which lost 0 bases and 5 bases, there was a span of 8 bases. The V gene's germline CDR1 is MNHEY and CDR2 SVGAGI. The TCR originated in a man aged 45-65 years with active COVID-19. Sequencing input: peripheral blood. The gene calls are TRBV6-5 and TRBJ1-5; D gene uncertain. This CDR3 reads CASSYSRGYQPQHF. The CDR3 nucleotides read TGTGCCAGCAGTTACTCGAGAGGTTATCAGCCCCAGCATTTT.